A selection of T cell receptor beta chains follows, all from one sample in a study of T cell repertoires in cytomegalovirus infection. MiXCR was run by TCRdb on the reads, yielding one entry per CDR3 protein. Counted here are some 920,000 distinct CDR3 sequences, around 32% occurring once; the ten biggest clones make up 11% to 15%. These TCRs' antigens remain unknown. Sequencing used cultured CD8+ T cells from PBMCs, obtained from culture after CMV antigen stimulation. These receptors were obtained from a human donor in good health (CMV status not recorded). Some clones in this sample may be carry-over from other donors' samples. The CDR3 runs from the conserved cysteine through the conserved F or W. A D gene is named only where the DNA matches it firmly. The listing skips clone size in some rows; elsewhere it reads once, few, many or a size class.

v_call	clone_size	d_call	j_call	cdr3_nt	cdr3_aa
TRBV6-2/TRBV6-3	few	NA	TRBJ2-1	TGTGCCAGCAGTTTTCAGGGTCACTACAATGAGCAGTTCTTC	CASSFQGHYNEQFF
TRBV19	NA	NA	TRBJ1-1	TGTGCCAGTAGTATTAACAGCATGAACACTGAAGCTTTCTTT	CASSINSMNTEAFF
TRBV19	few	TRBD2	TRBJ2-1	TGTGCCAGTAGTATTATCGGGGGGGTCGATGAGCAGTTCTTC	CASSIIGGVDEQFF
TRBV6-1	few	NA	TRBJ2-5	TGTGCCAGCAGTACTGGAAGGGGGTTGGAAGAGACCCAGTACTTC	CASSTGRGLEETQYF
TRBV11-2	once	NA	TRBJ1-1	TGTGCCAGCAGCTTATGGACCAGGACAGATGTGAGTGAAGCTTTCTTT	CASSLWTRTDVSEAFF
TRBV7-9	NA	TRBD2	TRBJ2-5	TGTGCCAGCAGCGGCTCCGGGACTAGCCTCCGGTTGACCCAGTACTTC	CASSGSGTSLRLTQYF
TRBV7-9	many	TRBD1	TRBJ1-1	TGTGCCAGCAGCTTAGGAGGACAGGGGGCATGGTTTGGCACTGAAGCTTTCTTT	CASSLGGQGAWFGTEAFF
TRBV7-4	few	TRBD1	TRBJ2-5	TGTGCCAGCACAGGGACAGGTTCAGCGGAGACCCAGTACTTC	CASTGTGSAETQYF
TRBV4-1	NA	NA	TRBJ1-2	TGCTCTAGCAGCCAAGATGACGCCGCAATCTATGGCTACACCTTC	CSSSQDDAAIYGYTF
TRBV7-9	NA	NA	TRBJ1-1	TGTGCCAGCAGCTTAGTCTACCAGTTCGGGACTGAAGCTTTCTTT	CASSLVYQFGTEAFF
TRBV5-6	few	NA	TRBJ2-1	TGTGCCAGCATCGGGGATAATGAGCAGTTCTTC	CASIGDNEQFF
TRBV7-9	few	TRBD1	TRBJ2-2	TGTGCCAGCAGCTTATTTGACAGGGTCACCGGGGAGCTGTTTTTT	CASSLFDRVTGELFF
TRBV4-1	few	NA	TRBJ2-1	TGCGCCAGCAGCCAAAACGAGCATGAGCAGTTCTTC	CASSQNEHEQFF
TRBV6-6	NA	TRBD1	TRBJ1-1	TGTGCCGGGAACAGGGGGCAGGGCACTGAAGCTTTCTTT	CAGNRGQGTEAFF
TRBV27	NA	NA	TRBJ1-1	TGTGCCAGCAGACCCTCCGGGACGGTGAGGGCTGAAGCTTTCTTT	CASRPSGTVRAEAFF
TRBV27	many	NA	TRBJ2-3	TGTGCCAGCAGTTTGTCTATCGTTCTTAATACGCAGTATTTT	CASSLSIVLNTQYF
TRBV5-6	NA	NA	TRBJ2-5	TGTGCCAGCAGCTTGGCCAGTAGAGCGGCTCAAGAGACCCAGTACTTC	CASSLASRAAQETQYF
TRBV4-1	NA	NA	TRBJ2-1	TGCGCCAGCAGCCAAGAGTGGAGCATCTACAATGAGCAGTTCTTC	CASSQEWSIYNEQFF
TRBV7-9	NA	TRBD1	TRBJ2-7	TGTGCCAGCAGCCACGACCGGGACAGCCCCTACGAGCAGTACTTC	CASSHDRDSPYEQYF
TRBV7-6	few	NA	TRBJ1-6	TGTGCCAGCAGCCTACAGGGAGAGGAACCCCTCCACTTT	CASSLQGEEPLHF
TRBV23-1	once	TRBD1	TRBJ1-5	TGCGCCAAGACAGCAGTCAGGGACAGGGGACAGCCCCAGCATTTT	CAKTAVRDRGQPQHF
TRBV27	NA	NA	TRBJ2-2	TGTGCCAGCAGTTTATTTGCACAGGGCGATACCGGGGAGCTGTTTTTT	CASSLFAQGDTGELFF
TRBV7-2	many	TRBD1	TRBJ2-7	TGTGCCAGCAGCCTTTTGGGACAGTTCCTCTACGAGCAGTACTTC	CASSLLGQFLYEQYF
TRBV27	few	NA	TRBJ1-5	TGTGCCAGCCGCCGGACTTATAGCAATCAGCCCCAGCATTTT	CASRRTYSNQPQHF
TRBV9	NA	TRBD1	TRBJ1-6	TGTGCCAGCAGCGTAGGGGAGGGGGCGTATTCACCCCTCCACTTT	CASSVGEGAYSPLHF
TRBV7-3	NA	NA	TRBJ1-1	TGTGCCAACAGCTCCCCCCCCAGGGACGGAGTGAACACTGAAGCTTTCTTT	CANSSPPRDGVNTEAFF
TRBV14	NA	TRBD1	TRBJ1-5	TGTGCCAGCAGCCAAGTTGGGACAGGGGGCAACCAGCCCCAGCATTTT	CASSQVGTGGNQPQHF
TRBV4-2	many	NA	TRBJ1-5	TGTGCCAGCAGCCAAGATCTCGCGGCAAGCAATCAGCCCCAGCATTTT	CASSQDLAASNQPQHF
TRBV20-1	few	NA	TRBJ1-5	TGCAGTGCTAATAGGCGGTTGGGGGCCGATCAGCCCCAGCATTTT	CSANRRLGADQPQHF
TRBV4-1	once	NA	TRBJ1-1	TGCGCCAGCAGCGGCTCGCAAATGAACACTGAAGCTTTCTTT	CASSGSQMNTEAFF
TRBV7-9	many	NA	TRBJ1-2	TGTGCCAGCAGCTTAGACGAGACAGTACTTAACTATGGCTACACCTTC	CASSLDETVLNYGYTF
TRBV29-1	NA	NA	TRBJ2-6	TGCAGCGTTGAATTGCCGGGGGCGGACTCTGGGGCCAACGTCCTGACTTTC	CSVELPGADSGANVLTF
TRBV7-9	few	NA	TRBJ1-3	TGTGCCAGCAGCTCCGTAGGAGGAAACACCATATATTTT	CASSSVGGNTIYF
TRBV29-1	NA	NA	TRBJ1-1	TGCAGCGTGGTCCTGACAGATATGAACACTGAAGCTTTCTTT	CSVVLTDMNTEAFF
TRBV10-2	NA	NA	TRBJ1-1	TGCGCCAGCAGTGAGTTACTCTTTGAAGCTTTCTTT	CASSELLFEAFF
TRBV7-8	many	TRBD1	TRBJ2-7	TGTGCCAGCAGCTACAGGGGGCCTAATACCTACGAGCAGTACTTC	CASSYRGPNTYEQYF
TRBV7-2	many	TRBD2	TRBJ2-1	TGTGCCAGCAGCTTAGCGTCGGGGCCCGCGGGGGAGTACAATGAGCAGTTCTTC	CASSLASGPAGEYNEQFF
TRBV11-3	many	NA	TRBJ1-5	TGTGCCAGCAGCCCTGGACAGATGGGTCAGCCCCAGCATTTT	CASSPGQMGQPQHF
TRBV7-9	NA	TRBD1	TRBJ1-4	TGTGCCAGCAGTTCCCGGGACAGGGATAATGAAAAACTGTTTTTT	CASSSRDRDNEKLFF
TRBV6-2/TRBV6-3	NA	NA	TRBJ1-1	TGTGCCAGCAGCCTGGACCCGAAAGGGCCTGAAGCTTTCTTT	CASSLDPKGPEAFF
TRBV7-9	NA	NA	TRBJ1-4	TGTGCCAGCAGCTTAGGTCGGAGTGAAAAACTGTTTTTT	CASSLGRSEKLFF
TRBV10-3	NA	NA	TRBJ2-7	TGTGCCATCAGGTCGGCAGGGGTGGACGAGCAGTACTTC	CAIRSAGVDEQYF
TRBV20-1	NA	NA	TRBJ1-1	TGCAGTGCTACGTTAAGGGGCAGCACTGAAGCTTTCTTT	CSATLRGSTEAFF
TRBV10-3	NA	TRBD2	TRBJ2-5	TGTGCCATCAGGACCCGGACTAGCGGGAGAGAGACCCAGTACTTC	CAIRTRTSGRETQYF
TRBV12-3/TRBV12-4	NA	NA	TRBJ1-1	TGTGCCAGCACCCCATGGGGAGTAGGAGATACTGAAGCTTTCTTT	CASTPWGVGDTEAFF
TRBV24-1	NA	TRBD1	TRBJ2-3	TGTGCCACCAGGCAGGGGGTGCACAGGGATACGCAGTATTTT	CATRQGVHRDTQYF
TRBV27	NA	NA	TRBJ1-2	TGTGCCAGCAGTTTAAGGCCTTCTAATGGCTACACCTTC	CASSLRPSNGYTF
TRBV12-5	NA	NA	TRBJ2-7	TGTGCTAGTGGTTTGGTAGGACGGAGTTTCGAGCAGTACTTC	CASGLVGRSFEQYF
TRBV7-9	NA	NA	TRBJ2-3	TGTGCCAGCAGCTCGACACGCCCTGGTACGCAGTATTTT	CASSSTRPGTQYF
TRBV7-8	many	NA	TRBJ1-2	TGTGCCAGCAGCTACCCCCGGGACGACACTAACTATGGCTACACCTTC	CASSYPRDDTNYGYTF
TRBV7-9	once	NA	TRBJ2-5	TGTGCCAGCAGCCCGATGTACCAAGAGACCCAGTACTTC	CASSPMYQETQYF
TRBV20-1	NA	TRBD2	TRBJ2-7	TGCAGTGCTAGAGGCCCACTAGCGGGGCCCTACGAGCAGTACTTC	CSARGPLAGPYEQYF
TRBV7-9	few	NA	TRBJ1-3	TGTGCCAGCAGCCCCGCTTATGAACCAACCTCGAGAAACACCATATATTTT	CASSPAYEPTSRNTIYF
TRBV29-1	NA	NA	TRBJ2-1	TGCAGCGTTGAAAAGCCGGGGGCCCGCAATGAGCAGTTCTTC	CSVEKPGARNEQFF
TRBV2	NA	TRBD1	TRBJ1-1	TGTGCCAGCAGTGATCCAGGGGGGGAAAACACTGAAGCTTTCTTT	CASSDPGGENTEAFF
TRBV9	few	TRBD2	TRBJ2-5	TGTGCCAGCAGCGTGGGACTAGCGGTCCAAGAGACCCAGTACTTC	CASSVGLAVQETQYF
TRBV12-3/TRBV12-4	many	TRBD1	TRBJ1-4	TGTGCCAGCAGTTTCGGACAGGGGGCAACTAATGAAAAACTGTTTTTT	CASSFGQGATNEKLFF